The 16 T cell receptor beta chains given below trace back to one sample, sequenced in a study of T cell responses to AZD1222 COVID-19 vaccine. Measured with immunoSEQ multiplex PCR; TCRdb has only the in-frame clones, and not every one. The sample yields around 130,000 clones, about 90% seen once. The sample in question was peripheral blood, obtained 28 days after the second AZD1222 dose. These receptor sequences come from an adult who received the AZD1222 COVID-19 vaccine.

This clone has only one observation. This chain joins TRBV6-5 and TRBJ2-7, with 8 bases aligning to TRBD1. Germline V gene data show CDR1 as MNHEY and CDR2 as SVGAGI. The CDR3 runs 15 residues. V dropped 7 bases and J dropped 6; count of bases not matched to a gene: 14. This chain's CDR3 is CASIRQGASSGEQYV. Here the CDR3 DNA reads TGTGCCAGCATTAGGCAGGGGGCATCGTCAGGCGAGCAGTACGTC.

J is TRBJ1-3 and V is TRBV19; no clear D gene. The CDR3 is 13 amino acids. CDR1 is LNHDA, CDR2 SQIVND, per germline (reference sequence). V lost 1 base and J lost 4, with 5 bases in between. CDR3 in amino acids: CASSIGAGNTIYF. Here the CDR3 DNA reads TGTGCCAGTAGTATAGGGGCCGGAAACACCATATATTTT.

The count of this clone is one. Here the CDR3 DNA reads TGTGCCAGCGCCCCGGGACCCCAAGGCACTGAAGCTTTCTTT. It specifies CASAPGPQGTEAFF. This sequence joins TRBV6-5 and TRBJ1-1, with a possible D match to TRBD1 (5 bases). Trimming removed 8 bases at V and 4 bases at J, with 17 bases between. Germline V gene sequence: CDR1 MNHEY, CDR2 SVGAGI. CDR3 length: 14 residues.

The rearrangement joins TRBV28 to TRBJ2-5; D uncertain. CDR1 and CDR2 from the germline V gene are MDHEN and SYDVKM. This CDR3 region has 10 residues. Trimming removed 3 bases at V and 5 bases at J, with 1 base between. The DNA for the CDR3 is TGTGCCAGCAGTTTTGAGACCCAGTACTTC. It specifies CASSFETQYF.

This rearrangement joins TRBV6-5 to TRBJ1-6; 8 nucleotides agree with TRBD1. J lost 5 bases, V lost 6 bases, and 0 bases had no gene match. The CDR3 loop spans 13 amino acids. In germline, CDR1 is MNHEY, CDR2 SVGAGI. The CDR3 DNA reads as TGTGCCAGCAGGGGACAGGATAATTCACCCCTCCACTTT. Translated, it gives CASRGQDNSPLHF.

V is TRBV2 and J is TRBJ2-2; 14 bases are shared with TRBD2. The CDR3 is 15 amino acids. Trimming at V came to 7 bases and at J to 6 bases, leaving 4 bases not matched to a gene. In germline, CDR1 is SNHLY, CDR2 FYNNEI. For the CDR3, the DNA is TGTGCCAGCAAGGGACTAGCGGGAGTCGCCGGGGAGCTGTTTTTT. This encodes CASKGLAGVAGELFF.

The chain joins TRBV19 to TRBJ1-2; 9 bases fit TRBD1. CDR3 length equals 14 residues. Looked up from germline, CDR1 is LNHDA and CDR2 is SQIVND (reference sequence). Trimming cost V 5 bases and J 7 bases; bases outside gene matches: 8. The CDR3 loop reads CASSPDRGERGYTF. CDR3 nucleotides: TGTGCCAGTAGTCCTGACAGGGGGGAGCGTGGCTACACCTTC.

The sample holds a few counts of this clone. The chain uses TRBV10-3 and TRBJ2-1; 7 positions match TRBD2. The V gene end was trimmed by 6 bases and the J gene end by 4 bases; junction bases not matched to a gene: 6. Germline CDR1 ENHRY, CDR2 SYGVKD. CDR3 size: 14 residues. The CDR3 region has the DNA TGTGCCATCAGGGGGGGGACTACATACAATGAGCAGTTCTTC. The encoded protein is CAIRGGTTYNEQFF.

The genes are TRBV7-2 and TRBJ2-1, with D perhaps matching TRBD1 (5 bases). Germline V gene lookup returns CDR1 SGHTA and CDR2 FQGNSA. V lost 3 bases and J 4 bases, leaving 16 bases between the germline ends. This CDR3 is 16 amino acids long. The CDR3, as DNA: TGTGCCAGCAGCTTGGGTTCGCAGGGATTATACAATGAGCAGTTCTTC. Its translation: CASSLGSQGLYNEQFF. Combining the CDR3 with reference TRBV7-2 and TRBJ2-1 gives the whole variable domain GAGVSQSPSNKVTEKGKDVELRCDPISGHTALYWYRQSLGQGLEFLIYFQGNSAPDKSGLPSDRFSAERTGGSVSTLTIQRTQQEDSAVYLCASSLGSQGLYNEQFFGPGTRLTVL.

This chain uses TRBV12-3 or TRBV12-4 with TRBJ2-1; D perhaps matches TRBD2 (6 bases). The CDR3 is 13 amino acids. V lost 2 bases, J lost 7 bases, and 9 bases lay in between. CDR3 residues: CASSLLRGNEQFF. For the CDR3, the DNA is TGTGCCAGCAGTTTATTGCGGGGTAATGAGCAGTTCTTC.

This chain uses TRBV6-6 with TRBJ2-7; no reliable D call. The CDR3 has 13 residues. The V gene lost 5 bases and the J gene lost 5 bases, with 13 bases spanning the gap. Germline lookup yields CDR1 MNHNY and CDR2 SVGAGI (reference sequence). CDR3: CASSRFELDEQYV. The CDR3 DNA is TGTGCCAGCAGTCGATTCGAGTTGGACGAGCAGTACGTC.

The chain couples TRBV7-6 to TRBJ1-2, with 10 bases matching TRBD1. V was clipped by 3 bases and J by 4 bases; unmatched bases: 5. Germline lookup yields CDR1 SGHVS and CDR2 FNYEAQ. The CDR3 has 15 amino acids. The CDR3 is CASSLDRGASYGYTF. Written as DNA, the CDR3 is TGTGCCAGCAGCTTGGACAGGGGGGCCTCCTATGGCTACACCTTC.

The J gene is TRBJ2-3, the V gene TRBV29-1; D remains unclear. V shed 6 bases and J shed 9 bases, with 19 bases lying between them. From germline, CDR1 is SQVTM and CDR2 ANQGSEA. The CDR3 has 13 amino acids. CDR3 nucleotides: TGCAGCGTGCGCGGCGAAAGAAGTAACACGCAGTATTTT. Its translation: CSVRGERSNTQYF.

The chain employs TRBV2 and TRBJ2-5; TRBD2 matches 8 bases. The CDR3 contains 16 residues. V gave up 2 bases and J gave up 0 bases; unmatched junction bases: 5. Germline lookup yields CDR1 SNHLY and CDR2 FYNNEI. CDR3 nucleotides: TGTGCCAGCAGTGAATTCGGCGGGGGGTACCAAGAGACCCAGTACTTC. Translating gives CASSEFGGGYQETQYF.

The rearrangement joins TRBV2 to TRBJ2-7; a weak D match, TRBD1 (6 bases). The germline CDR1 and CDR2 sequences are SNHLY and FYNNEI. The V end was cut by 3 bases, the J end by 2 bases, with 11 bases between. The CDR3 length is 14 residues. CDR3 DNA: TGTGCCAGCAGTGACAGGGGATCAACCTACGAGCAGTACTTC. As protein: CASSDRGSTYEQYF.

The rearrangement uses TRBV11-2 and TRBJ1-2, with a weak D call TRBD1 (6 bases). This CDR3 spans 16 amino acids. Germline V lookup: CDR1 SGHAT, CDR2 FQNNGV. V was trimmed by 3 bases and J by 4 bases, leaving 18 bases between them. The CDR3 region has the DNA TGTGCCAGCAGCTTGGGGGTCGGGGGCCCAAGCTATGGCTACACCTTC. It is translated as CASSLGVGGPSYGYTF.